This T cell receptor beta chain stems from a study of cytomegalovirus exposure and HLA in healthy donors. This CDR3 region has 14 residues. The germline V gene has CDR1 SGHDT and CDR2 YYEEEE. Losses at the gene ends were 5 bases for V and 0 bases for J; bases not matched to a gene: 4. PCR employed 60 Vbeta and 13 Jbeta primers. The data were produced by immunoSEQ multiplex PCR, yet TCRdb's version contains in-frame clones alone and is incomplete. The repertoire holds 160,000 or so clones, with roughly 79% as singletons. This TCR was sampled from a woman aged 45 to 65 in good health and CMV-seronegative. Sequenced: PBMCs. The J gene is TRBJ2-7, the V gene TRBV5-6, with 8 nucleotides matching TRBD1. CDR3 sequence reads: CASRRQGRSYEQYF. The CDR3 nucleotides are TGTGCCAGCAGGAGACAGGGGCGCTCCTACGAGCAGTACTTC. Full variable domain (remainder filled in from reference TRBV5-6 and TRBJ2-7): DAGVTQSPTHLIKTRGQQVTLRCSPKSGHDTVSWYQQALGQGPQFIFQYYEEEERQRGNFPDRFSGHQFPNYSSELNVNALLLGDSALYLCASRRQGRSYEQYFGPGTRLTVT.